The clone carrying this TCR beta chain was counted between two and nine times. What it recognizes is unknown. MiXCR was run by TCRdb on the 5' RACE reads, yielding one entry per CDR3 protein. Among 750,000 to 950,000 distinct CDR3 sequences listed, more than 9% were seen once. These data belong to a study of identical twins. General study findings and limits: The degree of excess twin sharing was weaker in beta out-of-frame sequences. Within cord blood, abundant beta clonotypes carried fewer insertions, but memory repertoires showed no such trend.

CDR3 length: 15 residues. Germline V gene sequence: CDR1 MGHRA, CDR2 YSYEKL. V was pared by 3 bases and J by 0 bases, with 11 bases between. The same sample was also studied in work on yellow fever vaccine responses in identical twins. That investigation notes: Twins' vaccine T cell response reportedly gave the appearance of partial convergence and partial personalization.

The chain recombines TRBV4-1 with TRBJ2-5; the D gene is possibly TRBD2 (5 bases). The sequenced sample was PBMCs. The receptor was derived from a woman aged 18-29 years in good health. CDR3 amino acids: CASSQPTGNQETQYF. The CDR3 DNA is TGCGCCAGCAGCCAGCCCACGGGAAACCAAGAGACCCAGTACTTC.